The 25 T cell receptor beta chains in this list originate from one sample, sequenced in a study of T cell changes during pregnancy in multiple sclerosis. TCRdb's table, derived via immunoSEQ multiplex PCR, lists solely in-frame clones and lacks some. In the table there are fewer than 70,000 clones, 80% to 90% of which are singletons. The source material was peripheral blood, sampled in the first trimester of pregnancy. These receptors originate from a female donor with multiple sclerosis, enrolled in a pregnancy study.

In DNA form, the CDR3 reads TGTGCCAGCAGCCCCCACGGGGGGGAAGGCTACAATGAGCAGTTCTTC. It codes for CASSPHGGEGYNEQFF. V usage is TRBV4-2 and J usage is TRBJ2-1, with 8 bases matching TRBD2. This CDR3 is built from 16 residues. V was pared by 4 bases and J by 3 bases, with 8 bases of the junction left unmatched. The germline V gene encodes CDR1 LGHNA and CDR2 YNFKEQ.

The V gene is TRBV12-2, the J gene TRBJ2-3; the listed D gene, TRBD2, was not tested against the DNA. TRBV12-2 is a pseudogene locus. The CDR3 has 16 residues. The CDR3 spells CASRPRAPRGTDTQYF. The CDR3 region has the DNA TGTGCAAGTCGCCCCCGCGCTCCCCGCGGCACAGATACGCAGTATTTT.

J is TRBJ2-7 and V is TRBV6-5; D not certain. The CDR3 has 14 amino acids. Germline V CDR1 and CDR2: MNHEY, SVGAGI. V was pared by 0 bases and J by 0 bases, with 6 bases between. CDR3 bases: TGTGCCAGCAGTTACTCGCCGGGCTCCTACGAGCAGTACTTC. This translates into CASSYSPGSYEQYF.

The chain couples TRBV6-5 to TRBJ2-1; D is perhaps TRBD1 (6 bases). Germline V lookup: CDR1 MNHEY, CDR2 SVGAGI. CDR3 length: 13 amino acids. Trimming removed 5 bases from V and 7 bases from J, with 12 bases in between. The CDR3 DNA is TGTGCCAGCAGTCTGGGGGCACGGAATGAGCAGTTCTTC. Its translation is CASSLGARNEQFF.

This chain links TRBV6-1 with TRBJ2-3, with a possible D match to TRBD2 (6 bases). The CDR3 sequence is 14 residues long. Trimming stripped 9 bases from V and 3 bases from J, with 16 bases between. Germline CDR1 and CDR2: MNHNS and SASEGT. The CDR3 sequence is CASSAGHRTDTQYF. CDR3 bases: TGTGCCAGTTCAGCGGGCCACAGAACAGATACGCAGTATTTT.

CDR3: CASSQETVLNTEAFF. DNA for the CDR3: TGTGCCAGCAGCCAAGAAACGGTCCTGAACACTGAAGCTTTCTTT. The J gene is TRBJ1-1, the V gene TRBV4-2, with D uncertain. The germline V gene has CDR1 LGHNA and CDR2 YNFKEQ. This CDR3 is 15 amino acids long. V was shortened by 0 bases and J by 0 bases, with 8 bases between the two germline ends.

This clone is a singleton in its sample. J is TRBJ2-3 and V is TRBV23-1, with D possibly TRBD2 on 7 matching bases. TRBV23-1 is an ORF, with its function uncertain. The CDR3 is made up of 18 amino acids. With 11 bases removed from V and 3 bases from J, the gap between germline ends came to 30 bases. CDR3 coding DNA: TGCGCCGGAGGGGAAGGGGGGGATTGCGTTTGGGGAACAGATACGCAGTATTTT. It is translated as CAGGEGGDCVWGTDTQYF.

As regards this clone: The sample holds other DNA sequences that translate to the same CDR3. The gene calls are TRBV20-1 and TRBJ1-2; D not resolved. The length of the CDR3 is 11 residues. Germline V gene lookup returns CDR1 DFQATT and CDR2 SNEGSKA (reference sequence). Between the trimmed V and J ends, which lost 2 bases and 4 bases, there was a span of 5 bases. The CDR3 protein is CSARRGYGYTF. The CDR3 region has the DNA TGCAGTGCTAGACGAGGCTATGGCTACACCTTC.

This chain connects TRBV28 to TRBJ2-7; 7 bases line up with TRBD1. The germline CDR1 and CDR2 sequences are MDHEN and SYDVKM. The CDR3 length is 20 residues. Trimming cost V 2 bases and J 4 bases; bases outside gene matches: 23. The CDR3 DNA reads TGTGCCAGCAGTTTACTCATCGACAGGGACGAAGCTCTGGAGGATTACGAGCAGTACTTC. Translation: CASSLLIDRDEALEDYEQYF.

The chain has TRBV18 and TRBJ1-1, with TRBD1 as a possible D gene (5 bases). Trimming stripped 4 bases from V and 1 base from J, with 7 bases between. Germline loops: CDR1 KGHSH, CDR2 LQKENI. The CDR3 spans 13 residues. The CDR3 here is CASSRGQNTEAFF. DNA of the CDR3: TGTGCCAGCTCACGAGGACAGAACACTGAAGCTTTCTTT.

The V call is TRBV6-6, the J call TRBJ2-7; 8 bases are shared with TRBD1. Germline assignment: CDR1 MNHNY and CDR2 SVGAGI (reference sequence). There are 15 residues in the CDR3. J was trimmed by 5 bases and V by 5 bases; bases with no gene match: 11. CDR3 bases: TGTGCCAGCAGTAACAACCAGGGGGCAAAGGACGAGCAGTACTTC. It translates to CASSNNQGAKDEQYF.

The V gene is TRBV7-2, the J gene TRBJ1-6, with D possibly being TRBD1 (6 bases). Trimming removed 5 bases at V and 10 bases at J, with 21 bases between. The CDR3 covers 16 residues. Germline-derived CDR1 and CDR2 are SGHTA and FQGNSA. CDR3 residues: CASSPSPWEGVSPLHF. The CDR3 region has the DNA TGTGCCAGCAGCCCCTCCCCGTGGGAGGGGGTATCACCCCTCCACTTT.

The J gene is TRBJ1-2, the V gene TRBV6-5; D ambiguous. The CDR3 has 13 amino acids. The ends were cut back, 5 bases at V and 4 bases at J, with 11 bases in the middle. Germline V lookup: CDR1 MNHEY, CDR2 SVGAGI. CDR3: CASSGQSSYGYTF. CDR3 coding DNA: TGTGCCAGCAGTGGGCAGAGTAGCTATGGCTACACCTTC.

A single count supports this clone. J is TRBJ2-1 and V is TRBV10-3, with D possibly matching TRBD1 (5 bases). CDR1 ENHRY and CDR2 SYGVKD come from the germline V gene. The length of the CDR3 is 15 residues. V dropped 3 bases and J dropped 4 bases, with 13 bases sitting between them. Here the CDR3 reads CAISDPGSGYNEQFF. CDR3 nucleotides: TGTGCCATCAGTGACCCAGGGTCAGGGTACAATGAGCAGTTCTTC.

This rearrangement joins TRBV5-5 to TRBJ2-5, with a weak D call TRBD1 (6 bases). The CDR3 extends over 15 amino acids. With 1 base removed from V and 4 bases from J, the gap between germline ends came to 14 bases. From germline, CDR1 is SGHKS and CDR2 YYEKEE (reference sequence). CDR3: CASSLFWGHRETQYF. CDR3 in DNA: TGTGCCAGCAGCTTGTTCTGGGGACACAGAGAGACCCAGTACTTC.

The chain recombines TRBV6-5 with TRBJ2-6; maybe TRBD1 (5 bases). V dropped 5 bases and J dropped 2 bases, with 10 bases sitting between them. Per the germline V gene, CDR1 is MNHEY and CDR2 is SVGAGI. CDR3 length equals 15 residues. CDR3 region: CASSPRQTGANVLTF. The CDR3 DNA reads TGTGCCAGCAGTCCTCGACAGACTGGGGCCAACGTCCTGACTTTC.

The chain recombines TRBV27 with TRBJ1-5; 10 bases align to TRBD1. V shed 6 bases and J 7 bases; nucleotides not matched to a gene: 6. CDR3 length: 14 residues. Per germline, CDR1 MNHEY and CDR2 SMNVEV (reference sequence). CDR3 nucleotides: TGTGCCAGCAGCGGGACAGGGGTTTTGCAGCCCCAGCATTTT. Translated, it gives CASSGTGVLQPQHF.

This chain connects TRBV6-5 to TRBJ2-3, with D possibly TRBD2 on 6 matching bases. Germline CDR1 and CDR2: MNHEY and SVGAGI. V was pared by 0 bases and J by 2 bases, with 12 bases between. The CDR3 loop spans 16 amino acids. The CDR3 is CASSYSRGGFTDTQYF. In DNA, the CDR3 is TGTGCCAGCAGTTACTCGCGGGGCGGTTTCACAGATACGCAGTATTTT.

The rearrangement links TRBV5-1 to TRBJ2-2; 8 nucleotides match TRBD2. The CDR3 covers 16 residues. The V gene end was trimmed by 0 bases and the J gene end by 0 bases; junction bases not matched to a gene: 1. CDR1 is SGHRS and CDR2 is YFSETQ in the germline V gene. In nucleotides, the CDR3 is TGCGCCAGCAGCTTGGTTAGCGGGGCGAACACCGGGGAGCTGTTTTTT. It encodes CASSLVSGANTGELFF.

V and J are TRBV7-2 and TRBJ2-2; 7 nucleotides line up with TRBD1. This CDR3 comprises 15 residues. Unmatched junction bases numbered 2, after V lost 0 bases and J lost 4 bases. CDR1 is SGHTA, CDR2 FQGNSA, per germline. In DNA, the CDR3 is TGTGCCAGCAGCTTAGCACAGGGGACCACCGGGGAGCTGTTTTTT. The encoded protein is CASSLAQGTTGELFF.

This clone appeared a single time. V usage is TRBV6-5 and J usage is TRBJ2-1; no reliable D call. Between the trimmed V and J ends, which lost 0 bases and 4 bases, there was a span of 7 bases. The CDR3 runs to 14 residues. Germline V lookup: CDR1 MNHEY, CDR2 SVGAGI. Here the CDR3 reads CASSYSIQYNEQFF. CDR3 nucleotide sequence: TGTGCCAGCAGTTACTCGATACAGTACAATGAGCAGTTCTTC.

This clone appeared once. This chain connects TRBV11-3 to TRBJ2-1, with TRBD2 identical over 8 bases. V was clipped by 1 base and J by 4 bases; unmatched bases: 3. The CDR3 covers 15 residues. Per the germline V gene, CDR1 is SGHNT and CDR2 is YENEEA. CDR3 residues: CASSLGTSSYNEQFF. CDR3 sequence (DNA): TGTGCCAGCAGCTTAGGGACTAGCTCTTACAATGAGCAGTTCTTC.

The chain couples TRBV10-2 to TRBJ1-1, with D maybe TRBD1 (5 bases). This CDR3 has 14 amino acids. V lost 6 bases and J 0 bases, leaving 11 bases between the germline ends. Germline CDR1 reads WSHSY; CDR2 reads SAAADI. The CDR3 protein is CASSGQTVNTEAFF. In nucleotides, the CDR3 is TGCGCCAGCAGCGGTCAGACAGTGAACACTGAAGCTTTCTTT.

This CDR3 is CASRRDVSGGGYTF. The CDR3 DNA reads as TGCGCCAGCAGGCGGGATGTGTCGGGAGGCGGCTACACCTTC. J is TRBJ1-2 and V is TRBV5-1, with D uncertain. V lost 5 bases and J lost 8, with 19 bases in between. CDR1 is SGHRS, CDR2 YFSETQ, per germline. This CDR3 has 14 amino acids.

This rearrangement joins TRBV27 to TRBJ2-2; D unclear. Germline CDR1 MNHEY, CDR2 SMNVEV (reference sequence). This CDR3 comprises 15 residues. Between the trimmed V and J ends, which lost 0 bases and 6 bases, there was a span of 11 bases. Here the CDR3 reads CASSLSVATPGELFF. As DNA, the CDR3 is TGTGCCAGCAGTTTATCCGTAGCCACCCCCGGGGAGCTGTTTTTT.